The 28 T cell receptor beta chains below come from one sample, sequenced in a study of blood T cell repertoires in COVID-19. The assay was immunoSEQ multiplex PCR, and TCRdb's table has in-frame clones only and misses some. The sample lists over 350,000 clones; more than 85% were seen once. The source material was peripheral blood. These receptors were taken from a woman aged 25 to 39 with acute or convalescent COVID-19.

The chain employs TRBV25-1 and TRBJ2-3, with TRBD1 matching over 7 bases. The CDR3 runs 13 residues. CDR1 MGHDK and CDR2 SYGVNS come from the germline V gene. With 0 bases clipped from V and 11 bases from J, the junction kept 5 bases outside the gene matches. The CDR3 spells CASSEYKQGRQYF. CDR3 DNA: TGTGCCAGCAGTGAATATAAACAGGGGAGGCAGTATTTT.

The chain is built from TRBV2 and TRBJ2-7; 8 bases line up with TRBD1. V shed 5 bases, J shed 7 bases, and the junction held 13 bases outside the gene matches. Germline values: CDR1 SNHLY, CDR2 FYNNEI. CDR3 length: 15 amino acids. The CDR3 is CASSLALAGGGEQYF. The CDR3 bases are TGTGCCAGCAGTCTCGCTTTGGCAGGGGGCGGGGAGCAGTACTTC.

V usage is TRBV19 and J usage is TRBJ1-2; D not certain. With 3 bases removed from V and 1 base from J, the gap between germline ends came to 12 bases. Germline CDR1 and CDR2: LNHDA and SQIVND (reference sequence). The CDR3 covers 15 residues. DNA of the CDR3: TGTGCCAGTAGTATCGGTAGCAGATTTAACTATGGCTACACCTTC. It codes for CASSIGSRFNYGYTF.

This clone has only one observation. V gene TRBV2 combines with J gene TRBJ1-5; D is uncertain. The CDR3 has 17 amino acids. Trimming removed 5 bases from V and 0 bases from J, with 17 bases in between. Germline CDR1 SNHLY, CDR2 FYNNEI. The CDR3 here is CASSSLAAADSNQPQHF. Here the CDR3 DNA reads TGTGCCAGCAGTTCCCTCGCGGCAGCCGATAGCAATCAGCCCCAGCATTTT.

The chain carries TRBV30 and TRBJ2-3; D might be TRBD2 (5 bases). Trimming stripped 3 bases from V and 8 bases from J, with 9 bases between. The germline V gene encodes CDR1 GTSNPN and CDR2 SVGIG (reference sequence). This CDR3 region has 11 residues. CDR3 in DNA: TGTGCCTGGAGAATGGCGGGTACGCAGTATTTT. Translation: CAWRMAGTQYF. The complete variable domain, with remaining parts taken from reference TRBV30 and TRBJ2-3, reads SQTIHQWPATLVQPVGSPLSLECTVEGTSNPNLYWYRQAAGRGLQLLFYSVGIGQISSEVPQNLSASRPQDRQFILSSKKLLLSDSGFYLCAWRMAGTQYFGPGTRLTVL.

The gene calls are TRBV10-2 and TRBJ2-5, with TRBD2 identical over 11 bases. The CDR3 has 19 residues. Trimming removed 0 bases from V and 2 bases from J; junction bases left unmatched: 11. Germline CDR1 reads WSHSY; CDR2 reads SAAADI. CDR3 sequence: CASSESTNGVAGGQETQYF. CDR3 coding DNA: TGCGCCAGCAGTGAGTCGACTAACGGTGTAGCGGGGGGGCAAGAGACCCAGTACTTC.

V is TRBV27 and J is TRBJ1-2; D is perhaps TRBD1 (6 bases). This CDR3 spans 13 amino acids. Germline CDR1 is MNHEY and CDR2 is SMNVEV (reference sequence). V was cut by 3 bases and J by 5 bases, with 10 bases left in between. The DNA for the CDR3 is TGTGCCAGCAGTTTCACAGGGTATTATGGCTACACCTTC. Translation gives CASSFTGYYGYTF.

This clone was detected a few times. V usage is TRBV27 and J usage is TRBJ1-1; no clear D gene. The germline V gene encodes CDR1 MNHEY and CDR2 SMNVEV (reference sequence). Trimming cost V 4 bases and J 1 base, with 7 bases left between them. This CDR3 is built from 13 residues. The CDR3 protein is CASSYNRNTEAFF. The CDR3 nucleotides are TGTGCCAGCAGTTATAACAGGAACACTGAAGCTTTCTTT.

This sequence joins TRBV5-1 and TRBJ2-5; 9 bases are a match to TRBD1. V shed 2 bases, J shed 2 bases, and the junction held 4 bases outside the gene matches. This CDR3 spans 15 amino acids. The V gene's germline CDR1 is SGHRS and CDR2 YFSETQ. The CDR3 DNA reads as TGCGCCAGCAGCTTCGGGACAGGGAGACAAGAGACCCAGTACTTC. Its translation is CASSFGTGRQETQYF. Combining the CDR3 with reference TRBV5-1 and TRBJ2-5 gives the whole variable domain KAGVTQTPRYLIKTRGQQVTLSCSPISGHRSVSWYQQTPGQGLQFLFEYFSETQRNKGNFPGRFSGRQFSNSRSEMNVSTLELGDSALYLCASSFGTGRQETQYFGPGTRLLVL.

The V call is TRBV19, the J call TRBJ1-5, with TRBD1 as a possible D gene (6 bases). The germline V gene encodes CDR1 LNHDA and CDR2 SQIVND (reference sequence). CDR3 length: 16 amino acids. Trimming took 7 bases from V and 5 from J, leaving 21 bases between them. In DNA form, the CDR3 reads TGTGCCAGTACACAACGAACCAACAGGGACGATCAGCCCCAGCATTTT. The encoded protein is CASTQRTNRDDQPQHF.

The V and J genes are TRBV5-1 and TRBJ1-4; TRBD1 agrees at 7 bases. CDR3 length: 14 residues. J was trimmed by 8 bases and V by 3 bases; bases with no gene match: 7. Germline V CDR1 and CDR2: SGHRS, YFSETQ. DNA for the CDR3: TGCGCCAGCAGCTGGGGAACAGGGGACGAAAAACTGTTTTTT. Its translation is CASSWGTGDEKLFF.

The chain is built from TRBV19 and TRBJ2-3; D perhaps matches TRBD2 (6 bases). Per germline, CDR1 LNHDA and CDR2 SQIVND (reference sequence). The germline V and J ends were trimmed by 5 bases and 6 bases, with 15 bases remaining between them. The CDR3 extends over 14 amino acids. CDR3 region: CASSVGLYGDTQYF. Here the CDR3 DNA reads TGTGCCAGTAGTGTCGGACTATATGGGGATACGCAGTATTTT.

This clone was detected a few times. The rearrangement uses TRBV24-1 and TRBJ1-5; the D gene is possibly TRBD1 (5 bases). CDR3 length: 14 residues. V lost 4 bases and J 6 bases, leaving 12 bases between the germline ends. Per the germline V gene, CDR1 is KGHDR and CDR2 is SFDVKD. The CDR3 sequence is CATSERSRVQPQHF. The CDR3 region has the DNA TGTGCCACCAGTGAACGCTCCAGGGTTCAGCCCCAGCATTTT.

The chain recombines TRBV11-2 with TRBJ1-2; TRBD1 might be the D (5 bases). V lost 6 bases and J lost 9, with 20 bases in between. This CDR3 comprises 14 residues. Looked up from germline, CDR1 is SGHAT and CDR2 is FQNNGV. The CDR3 nucleotides read TGTGCCAGCAGGCGGACGGGGCGGGACGTGAGCTACACCTTC. This gives the protein CASRRTGRDVSYTF.

This clone was detected only a few times. The chain has TRBV5-1 and TRBJ2-3, with D possibly being TRBD1 (5 bases). This CDR3 spans 15 amino acids. Germline values: CDR1 SGHRS, CDR2 YFSETQ. The V gene lost 0 bases and the J gene lost 0 bases, with 8 bases spanning the gap. As DNA, the CDR3 is TGCGCCAGCAGCTTGGAAGGGGATAGCACAGATACGCAGTATTTT. Translation gives CASSLEGDSTDTQYF.

This chain uses TRBV9 with TRBJ1-3, with D possibly TRBD1 on 5 matching bases. Looked up from germline, CDR1 is SGDLS and CDR2 is YYNGEE. With 0 bases removed from V and 3 bases from J, the gap between germline ends came to 13 bases. The length of the CDR3 is 16 residues. CDR3: CASSVGAGGVGNTIYF. CDR3 coding DNA: TGTGCCAGCAGCGTAGGAGCAGGAGGGGTTGGAAACACCATATATTTT.

The chain links TRBV30 to TRBJ1-1; no reliable D call. The CDR3 is 13 amino acids. With 3 bases removed from V and 1 base from J, the gap between germline ends came to 9 bases. Germline-derived CDR1 and CDR2 are GTSNPN and SVGIG (reference sequence). CDR3 protein: CAWRAGWNTEAFF. CDR3 bases: TGTGCCTGGAGGGCTGGCTGGAACACTGAAGCTTTCTTT.

The genes are TRBV10-3 and TRBJ2-6, with D possibly TRBD1 on 6 matching bases. The ends were cut back, 9 bases at V and 0 bases at J, with 15 bases in the middle. Germline V gene sequence: CDR1 ENHRY, CDR2 SYGVKD. The CDR3 has 16 amino acids. This CDR3 reads CAIRPQGASGANVLTF. The CDR3 nucleotides read TGTGCCATAAGACCACAGGGAGCCTCTGGGGCCAACGTCCTGACTTTC.

J is TRBJ1-1 and V is TRBV24-1; TRBD1 matches at 9 bases. This CDR3 has 13 residues. Trimming at V came to 9 bases and at J to 5 bases, leaving 6 bases not matched to a gene. CDR1 is KGHDR, CDR2 SFDVKD, per germline. CDR3 coding DNA: TGTGCCACCCGGGACAGGGAGGGGACTGAAGCTTTCTTT. Translating gives CATRDREGTEAFF.

The chain recombines TRBV23-1 with TRBJ2-2; TRBD1 matches 9 bases. TRBV23-1 is an ORF, and what it does is uncertain. The V segment lost 6 bases and the J segment 7 bases; nucleotides outside the gene matches: 3. CDR3 length: 13 residues. Here the CDR3 reads CASRGTGIGELFF. As DNA, the CDR3 is TGCGCCAGCAGAGGGACAGGGATCGGGGAGCTGTTTTTT.

V usage is TRBV28 and J usage is TRBJ2-7, with 7 bases matching TRBD1. Trimming cost V 3 bases and J 1 base; bases outside gene matches: 9. Germline CDR1 is MDHEN and CDR2 is SYDVKM. The CDR3 has 16 residues. This CDR3 is CASSFSGWDSSYEQYF. The DNA of the CDR3 is TGTGCCAGCAGTTTTAGTGGGTGGGACAGTTCCTACGAGCAGTACTTC.

V and J are TRBV6-1 and TRBJ1-4; TRBD1 aligns across 8 bases. The CDR3 is 16 residues long. CDR1 is MNHNS and CDR2 is SASEGT in the germline V gene. With 1 base clipped from V and 4 bases from J, the junction kept 5 bases outside the gene matches. The CDR3 DNA reads as TGTGCCAGCAGTGAAGAAGGGACAGGCCTTAATGAAAAACTGTTTTTT. Its translation is CASSEEGTGLNEKLFF.

The J gene is TRBJ1-2, the V gene TRBV28, with 7 bases that match TRBD1. With 5 bases clipped from V and 6 bases from J, the junction kept 9 bases outside the gene matches. The CDR3 runs 14 residues. Germline V CDR1 and CDR2: MDHEN, SYDVKM. This CDR3 reads CASSRDRAMNGYTF. For the CDR3, the DNA is TGTGCCAGCAGTCGTGACAGGGCCATGAATGGCTACACCTTC.

V usage is TRBV3-1 (or the pseudogene TRBV3-2) and J usage is TRBJ2-2; 8 positions match TRBD2. The germline gives CDR1 LGHDT, CDR2 YNNKEL (reference sequence). Trimming removed 0 bases from V and 4 bases from J; junction bases left unmatched: 7. The CDR3 extends over 17 amino acids. The CDR3: CASSQEGSGGATGELFF. Here the CDR3 DNA reads TGTGCCAGCAGCCAAGAAGGGAGCGGGGGCGCCACCGGGGAGCTGTTTTTT.

DNA for the CDR3: TGTGCCAGCAGCCGACAGACCACCGGGGAGCTGTTTTTT. Its protein is CASSRQTTGELFF. The chain combines TRBV14 with TRBJ2-2; D perhaps matches TRBD1 (5 bases). The CDR3 is 13 amino acids. V shed 4 bases and J shed 4 bases, with 7 bases lying between them. Per germline, CDR1 SGHDN and CDR2 FVKESK. The full variable domain, its missing parts supplied by reference TRBV14 and TRBJ2-2, is EAGVTQFPSHSVIEKGQTVTLRCDPISGHDNLYWYRRVMGKEIKFLLHFVKESKQDESGMPNNRFLAERTGGTYSTLKVQPAELEDSGVYFCASSRQTTGELFFGEGSRLTVL.

The count of this clone is one. The J gene is TRBJ1-2, the V gene TRBV7-2; 8 nucleotides match TRBD1. CDR3 length: 12 residues. Trimming removed 5 bases from V and 8 bases from J; junction bases left unmatched: 4. CDR1 is SGHTA and CDR2 is FQGNSA in the germline V gene. CDR3 nucleotides: TGTGCCAGCAGCCAGGGGGCGGGGGGCTACACCTTC. The encoded protein is CASSQGAGGYTF.

The CDR3 DNA reads TGTGCCAGCAGTCCCCCAGTGTTGGGGCAGTACCAAGAGACCCAGTACTTC. Protein: CASSPPVLGQYQETQYF. The chain joins TRBV28 to TRBJ2-5; D is possibly TRBD1 (5 bases). CDR3 length: 17 amino acids. Germline lookup yields CDR1 MDHEN and CDR2 SYDVKM. The germline V and J ends were trimmed by 5 bases and 0 bases, with 19 bases remaining between them.

CDR3 bases: TGTGCCAGCAGCGCCGGGACAGGGATCTCCTACGAGCAGTACTTC. Its protein is CASSAGTGISYEQYF. This chain joins TRBV9 and TRBJ2-7; 9 bases agree with TRBD1. Losses at the gene ends were 3 bases for V and 0 bases for J; bases not matched to a gene: 4. Germline CDR1 and CDR2: SGDLS and YYNGEE. The CDR3 sequence is 15 residues long. Variable domain in full (rest from reference TRBV9 and TRBJ2-7): DSGVTQTPKHLITATGQRVTLRCSPRSGDLSVYWYQQSLDQGLQFLIQYYNGEERAKGNILERFSAQQFPDLHSELNLSSLELGDSALYFCASSAGTGISYEQYFGPGTRLTVT.